A single T cell receptor (beta chain) is shown here with its context. The data are from a study of glioma-infiltrating T cells after dendritic cell vaccination. About the research overall: The vaccine used monocyte-derived dendritic cells pulsed overnight with autologous tumor lysate.

The germline gives CDR1 SQVTM, CDR2 ANQGSEA. V gave up 4 bases and J gave up 4 bases; unmatched junction bases: 6. There are 14 residues in the CDR3. Repertoires were generated with immunoSEQ multiplex PCR, while TCRdb's copy carries only in-frame clones and drops some. This sample has 99,000 or so clones, with almost 90% found just once. Time point: after dendritic cell vaccination, including at tumor progression/relapse. Patients had residual fresh-frozen tumor tissue and more than two years of survival data. The sequence came from a human donor with glioblastoma. This chain joins TRBV29-1 and TRBJ2-1; 8 bases fit TRBD1. The sequenced sample was blood, obtained after dendritic cell vaccination. The CDR3 coding sequence is TGCAGCGTTGTGGGTGACAGGGGATACAATGAGCAGTTCTTC. This codes for CSVVGDRGYNEQFF.